This TCR beta chain was obtained from a study of T cell changes during pregnancy in multiple sclerosis. Libraries were prepared by immunoSEQ multiplex PCR; TCRdb keeps only in-frame clonotypes and omits some of them. This sample yields tens of thousands of clones, of which 85% to 95% are seen a single time; over 2% belongs to the top ten. The sample here was peripheral blood, taken in the second trimester of pregnancy. The TCR sequence derives from a female donor with multiple sclerosis, enrolled in a pregnancy study.

The CDR3 DNA follows: TGTGCCAGCAGCGAGGTTAACTATGGCTACACCTTC. This encodes CASSEVNYGYTF. The chain combines TRBV5-8 with TRBJ1-2; D gene ambiguous. The CDR3 loop spans 12 amino acids. Germline CDR1 is SGHTS and CDR2 is YDEGEE. The V end lost 4 bases, the J end lost 1 base, and 5 bases lay between the germline ends.